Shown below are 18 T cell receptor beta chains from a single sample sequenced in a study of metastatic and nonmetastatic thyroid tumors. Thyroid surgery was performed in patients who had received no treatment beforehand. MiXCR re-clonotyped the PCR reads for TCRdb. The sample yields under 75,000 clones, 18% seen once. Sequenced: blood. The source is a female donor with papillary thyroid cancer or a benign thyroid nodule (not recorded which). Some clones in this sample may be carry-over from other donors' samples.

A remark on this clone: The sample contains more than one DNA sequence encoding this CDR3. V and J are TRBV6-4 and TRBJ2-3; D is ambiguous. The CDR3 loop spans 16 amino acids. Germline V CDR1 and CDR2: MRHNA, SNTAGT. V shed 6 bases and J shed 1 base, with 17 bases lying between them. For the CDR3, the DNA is TGTGCCAGCAGCGAGGTTGGCGCCCGAGGCACAGATACGCAGTATTTT. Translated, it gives CASSEVGARGTDTQYF.

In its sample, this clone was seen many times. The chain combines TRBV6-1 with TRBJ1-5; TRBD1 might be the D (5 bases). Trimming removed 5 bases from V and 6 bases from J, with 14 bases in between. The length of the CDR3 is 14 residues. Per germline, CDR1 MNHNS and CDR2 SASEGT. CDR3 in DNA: TGTGCCAGCAGTTATGGGGGGTCGGGTCAGCCCCAGCATTTT. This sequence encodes CASSYGGSGQPQHF.

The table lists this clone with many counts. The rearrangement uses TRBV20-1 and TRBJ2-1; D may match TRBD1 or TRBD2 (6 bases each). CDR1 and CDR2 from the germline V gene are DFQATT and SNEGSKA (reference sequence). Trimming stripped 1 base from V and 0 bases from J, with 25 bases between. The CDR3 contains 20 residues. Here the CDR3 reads CSARAGARGSSLSSYNEQFF. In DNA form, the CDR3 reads TGCAGTGCTAGAGCGGGGGCCAGGGGAAGCTCCCTTAGCTCCTACAATGAGCAGTTCTTC.

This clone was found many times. CDR3: CASSHTARVYNEQFF. CDR3 DNA sequence: TGTGCCAGCAGCCATACCGCGCGGGTCTACAATGAGCAGTTCTTC. The rearrangement joins TRBV3-1 to TRBJ2-1, with D maybe TRBD2 (5 bases). V was trimmed by 3 bases and J by 3 bases, leaving 12 bases between them. The CDR3 covers 15 residues. Germline V gene sequence: CDR1 LGHDT, CDR2 YNNKEL (reference sequence).

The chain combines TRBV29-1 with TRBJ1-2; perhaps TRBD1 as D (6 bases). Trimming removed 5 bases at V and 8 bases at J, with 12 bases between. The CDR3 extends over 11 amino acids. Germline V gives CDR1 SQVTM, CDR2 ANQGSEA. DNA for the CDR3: TGCAGCGTTCGGACAGTGGAAGGCTACACCTTC. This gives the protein CSVRTVEGYTF.

CDR3 DNA sequence: TGTGCCAGCAGTGCAAGGGGTACCGGGGAGCTGTTTTTT. It is translated as CASSARGTGELFF. This chain uses TRBV2 with TRBJ2-2, with D perhaps TRBD1 (5 bases). The CDR3 runs 13 residues. The V and J ends lost 4 bases and 5 bases respectively, with 8 bases between them. The germline V gene encodes CDR1 SNHLY and CDR2 FYNNEI.

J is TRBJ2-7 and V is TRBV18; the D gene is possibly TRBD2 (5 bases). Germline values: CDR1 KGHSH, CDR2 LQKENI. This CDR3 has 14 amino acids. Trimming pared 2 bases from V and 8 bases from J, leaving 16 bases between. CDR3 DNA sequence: TGTGCCAGCTCACCAAACTCTGCACCGGGGAAGCAGTACTTC. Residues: CASSPNSAPGKQYF.

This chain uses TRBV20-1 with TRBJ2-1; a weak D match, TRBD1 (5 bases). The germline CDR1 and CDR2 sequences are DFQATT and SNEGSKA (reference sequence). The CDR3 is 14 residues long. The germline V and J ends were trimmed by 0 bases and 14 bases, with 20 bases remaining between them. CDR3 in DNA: TGCAGTGCTAGAGATCGGAACTATAGCCTCAGGGAGTTCTTC. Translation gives CSARDRNYSLREFF.

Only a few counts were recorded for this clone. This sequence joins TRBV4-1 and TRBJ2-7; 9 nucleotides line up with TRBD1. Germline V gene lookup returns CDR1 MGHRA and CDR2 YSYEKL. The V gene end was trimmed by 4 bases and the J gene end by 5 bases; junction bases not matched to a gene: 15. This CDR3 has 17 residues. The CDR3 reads CASSRTQMNRGRDEQYF. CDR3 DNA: TGCGCCAGCAGCCGCACGCAAATGAACAGGGGGCGCGACGAGCAGTACTTC.

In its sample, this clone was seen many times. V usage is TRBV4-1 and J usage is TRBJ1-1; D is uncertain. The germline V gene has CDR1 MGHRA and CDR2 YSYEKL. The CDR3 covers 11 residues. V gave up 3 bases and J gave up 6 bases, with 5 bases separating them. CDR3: CASSQGSEAFF. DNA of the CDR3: TGCGCCAGCAGCCAGGGCTCTGAAGCTTTCTTT.

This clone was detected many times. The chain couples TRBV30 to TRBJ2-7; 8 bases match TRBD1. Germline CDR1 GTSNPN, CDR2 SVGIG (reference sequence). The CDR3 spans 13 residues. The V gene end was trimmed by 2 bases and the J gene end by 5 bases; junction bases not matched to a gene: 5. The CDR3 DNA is TGTGCCTGGAGTAGGACAGGGTTACACGAGCAGTACTTC. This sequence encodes CAWSRTGLHEQYF.

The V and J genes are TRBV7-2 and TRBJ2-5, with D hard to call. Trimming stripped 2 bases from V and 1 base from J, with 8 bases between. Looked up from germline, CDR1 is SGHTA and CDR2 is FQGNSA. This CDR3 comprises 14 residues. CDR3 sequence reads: CASSLRRFQETQYF. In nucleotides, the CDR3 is TGTGCCAGCAGCTTAAGGCGTTTCCAAGAGACCCAGTACTTC.

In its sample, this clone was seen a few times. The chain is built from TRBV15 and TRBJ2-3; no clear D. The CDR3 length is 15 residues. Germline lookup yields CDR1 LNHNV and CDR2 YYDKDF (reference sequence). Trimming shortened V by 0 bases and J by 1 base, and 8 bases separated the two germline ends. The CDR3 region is CATSRDGQGTDTQYF. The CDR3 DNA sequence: TGTGCCACCAGCAGAGATGGCCAGGGCACAGATACGCAGTATTTT.

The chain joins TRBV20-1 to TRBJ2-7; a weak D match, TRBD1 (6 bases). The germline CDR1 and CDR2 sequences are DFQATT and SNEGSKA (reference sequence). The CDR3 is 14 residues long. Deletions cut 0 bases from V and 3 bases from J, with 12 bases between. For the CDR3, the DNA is TGCAGTGCTAGAGATCCGACAGGAAACTACGAGCAGTACTTC. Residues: CSARDPTGNYEQYF.

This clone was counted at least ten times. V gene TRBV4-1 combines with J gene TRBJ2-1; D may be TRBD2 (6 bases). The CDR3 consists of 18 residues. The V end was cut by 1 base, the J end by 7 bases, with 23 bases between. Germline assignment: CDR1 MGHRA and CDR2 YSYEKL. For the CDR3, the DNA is TGCGCCAGCAGCCAAGTGAGCACCTGGCGGGACTCCATAAATGAGCAGTTCTTC. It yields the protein CASSQVSTWRDSINEQFF.

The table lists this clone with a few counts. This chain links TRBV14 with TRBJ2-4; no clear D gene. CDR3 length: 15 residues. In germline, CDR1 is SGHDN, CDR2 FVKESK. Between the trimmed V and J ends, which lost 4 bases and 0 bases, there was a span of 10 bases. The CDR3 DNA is TGTGCCAGCAGCCCGACCCTAGGAGCCAAAAACATTCAGTACTTC. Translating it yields CASSPTLGAKNIQYF.

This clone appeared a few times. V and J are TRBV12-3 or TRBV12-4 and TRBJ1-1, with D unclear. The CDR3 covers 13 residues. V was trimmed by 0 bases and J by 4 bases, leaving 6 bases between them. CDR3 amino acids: CASSLAMGTEAFF. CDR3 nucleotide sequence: TGTGCCAGCAGTTTAGCGATGGGCACTGAAGCTTTCTTT.

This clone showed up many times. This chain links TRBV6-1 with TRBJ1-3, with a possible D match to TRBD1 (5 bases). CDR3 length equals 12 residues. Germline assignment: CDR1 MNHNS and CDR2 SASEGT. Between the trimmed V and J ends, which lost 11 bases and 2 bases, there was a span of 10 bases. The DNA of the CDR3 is TGTGCCGCCAGGGAACCTGGAAACACCATATATTTT. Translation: CAAREPGNTIYF.